This TCR beta chain was identified during a study of blood T cell repertoires in COVID-19. Study context: Acute-phase and convalescent COVID-19 samples originated in the United States, Italy and Spain. T cells, B-cell-depleted T cells, or PBMCs supplied cDNA or gDNA.

As handled by the study authors: For nucleated cells, counts were estimated from reference gene primer amplification. Assay used: immunoSEQ multiplex PCR; TCRdb lists only in-frame clones, some missing. Clone size and V and J calls were adopted from that table, with D and trimming inferred from the DNA. The sample comprises around 300,000 clones, 75% to 85% of which are singletons, and approximately 7.6% rests with the top ten. The sample holds a few counts of this clone. V was trimmed by 6 bases and J by 4 bases, leaving 10 bases between them. Germline V gene data show CDR1 as SNHLY and CDR2 as FYNNEI. The CDR3 has 13 amino acids.

The sequencing input was peripheral blood. This receptor was obtained from a human donor in a cohort sampled during active COVID-19. V is TRBV2 and J is TRBJ1-5; no reliable D call. The CDR3 coding sequence is TGTGCCAGCAGCGTGGCCGGGAATCAGCCCCAGCATTTT. It encodes CASSVAGNQPQHF.